The T cell receptor (beta chain) under discussion was sequenced for a study of cytomegalovirus exposure and HLA in healthy donors. Regarding this clone: Its matching antigen is unknown.

The PCR ran on 60 Vbeta and 13 Jbeta primers. Some clones are missing from TCRdb's copy, which holds only in-frame ones; the method was immunoSEQ multiplex PCR. Of some 130,000 clones listed, around 80% were seen once; the top ten hold roughly 1.8%. CDR1 is MGHDK, CDR2 SYGVNS, per germline. CDR3 size: 14 residues. Trimming took 1 base from V and 5 from J, leaving 9 bases between them. General study points: Most of the TCR beta V segments (in an earlier analysis) were productive either about 87% or about 30% of the time.

This rearrangement joins TRBV25-1 to TRBJ2-1, with D tentatively TRBD1 (5 bases). The clonotype originates from a woman aged 50 to 60 in good health and CMV-seronegative. The sequenced material came from PBMCs. The CDR3 spells CASSESGRDNEQFF. The CDR3 coding sequence is TGTGCCAGCAGTGAATCCGGCAGGGACAATGAGCAGTTCTTC.